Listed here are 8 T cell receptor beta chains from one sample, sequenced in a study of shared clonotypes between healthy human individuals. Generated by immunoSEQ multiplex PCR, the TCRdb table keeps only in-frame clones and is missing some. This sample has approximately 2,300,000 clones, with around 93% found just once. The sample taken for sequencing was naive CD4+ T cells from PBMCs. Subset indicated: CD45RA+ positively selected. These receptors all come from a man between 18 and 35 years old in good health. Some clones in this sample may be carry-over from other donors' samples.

CDR3 sequence reads: CATSRVSGAGRTGELFF. The CDR3 DNA reads TGTGCCACCAGCAGAGTGTCGGGAGCGGGTCGCACCGGGGAGCTGTTTTTT. The chain combines TRBV15 with TRBJ2-2; a possible D gene is TRBD2 (6 bases). Germline V gene sequence: CDR1 LNHNV, CDR2 YYDKDF (reference sequence). Trimming removed 1 base from V and 4 bases from J, with 16 bases in between. The CDR3 is made up of 17 amino acids. The entire variable domain, with the rest obtained from reference TRBV15 and TRBJ2-2, is as follows: DAMVIQNPRYQVTQFGKPVTLSCSQTLNHNVMYWYQQKSSQAPKLLFHYYDKDFNNEADTPDNFQSRRPNTSFCFLDIRSPGLGDTAMYLCATSRVSGAGRTGELFFGEGSRLTVL.

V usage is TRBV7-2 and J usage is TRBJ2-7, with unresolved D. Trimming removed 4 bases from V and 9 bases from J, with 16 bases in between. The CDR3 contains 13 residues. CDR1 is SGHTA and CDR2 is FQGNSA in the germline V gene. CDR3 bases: TGTGCCAGCAGCTCACCAAATAGTAACGCGCAGTACTTC. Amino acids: CASSSPNSNAQYF.

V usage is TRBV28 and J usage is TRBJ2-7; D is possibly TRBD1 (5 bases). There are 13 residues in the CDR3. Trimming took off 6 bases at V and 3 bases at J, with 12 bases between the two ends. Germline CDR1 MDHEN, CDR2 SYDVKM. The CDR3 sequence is CASSQGPLYEQYF. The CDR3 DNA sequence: TGTGCCAGCAGCCAGGGCCCACTCTACGAGCAGTACTTC. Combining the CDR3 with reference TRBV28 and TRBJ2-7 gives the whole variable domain DVKVTQSSRYLVKRTGEKVFLECVQDMDHENMFWYRQDPGLGLRLIYFSYDVKMKEKGDIPEGYSVSREKKERFSLILESASTNQTSMYLCASSQGPLYEQYFGPGTRLTVT.

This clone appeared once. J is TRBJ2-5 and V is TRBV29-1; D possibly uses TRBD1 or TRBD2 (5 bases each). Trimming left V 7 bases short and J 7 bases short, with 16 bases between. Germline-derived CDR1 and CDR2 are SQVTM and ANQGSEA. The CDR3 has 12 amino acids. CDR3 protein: CSAGAAGGTQYF. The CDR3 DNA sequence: TGCAGCGCCGGGGCTGCCGGCGGGACCCAGTACTTC. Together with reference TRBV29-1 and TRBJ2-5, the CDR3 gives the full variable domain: SAVISQKPSRDICQRGTSLTIQCQVDSQVTMMFWYRQQPGQSLTLIATANQGSEATYESGFVIDKFPISRPNLTFSTLTVSNMSPEDSSIYLCSAGAAGGTQYFGPGTRLLVL.

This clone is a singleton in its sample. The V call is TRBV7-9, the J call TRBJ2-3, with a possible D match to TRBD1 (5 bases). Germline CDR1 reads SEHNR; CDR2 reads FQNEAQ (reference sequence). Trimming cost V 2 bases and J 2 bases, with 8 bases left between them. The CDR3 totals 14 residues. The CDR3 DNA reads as TGTGCCAGCAGCTTATACAGGCCCACAGATACGCAGTATTTT. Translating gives CASSLYRPTDTQYF.

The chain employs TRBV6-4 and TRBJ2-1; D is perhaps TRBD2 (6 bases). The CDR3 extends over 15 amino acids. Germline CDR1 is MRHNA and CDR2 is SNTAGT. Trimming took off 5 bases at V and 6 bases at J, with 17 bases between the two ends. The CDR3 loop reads CASSFLAAGANEQFF. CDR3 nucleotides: TGTGCCAGCAGTTTTTTAGCGGCCGGAGCCAATGAGCAGTTCTTC.

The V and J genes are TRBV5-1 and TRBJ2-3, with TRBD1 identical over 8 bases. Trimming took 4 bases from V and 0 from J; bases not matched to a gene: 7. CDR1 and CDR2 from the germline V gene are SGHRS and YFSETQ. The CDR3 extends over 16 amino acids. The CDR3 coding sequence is TGCGCCAGCAGCCCCTCGACAGGGGTTAGCACAGATACGCAGTATTTT. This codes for CASSPSTGVSTDTQYF. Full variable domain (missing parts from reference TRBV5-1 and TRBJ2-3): KAGVTQTPRYLIKTRGQQVTLSCSPISGHRSVSWYQQTPGQGLQFLFEYFSETQRNKGNFPGRFSGRQFSNSRSEMNVSTLELGDSALYLCASSPSTGVSTDTQYFGPGTRLTVL.

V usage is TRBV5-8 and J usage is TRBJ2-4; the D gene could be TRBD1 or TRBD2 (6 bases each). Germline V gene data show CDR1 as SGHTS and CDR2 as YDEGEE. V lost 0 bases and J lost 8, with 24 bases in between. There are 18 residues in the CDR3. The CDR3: CASSLALGGSGAGDIQYF. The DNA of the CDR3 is TGTGCCAGCAGCTTGGCCTTAGGTGGGTCGGGGGCTGGAGACATTCAGTACTTC.